Here is one TCR beta chain with its context. Its antigen is unidentified. CDR3 length equals 14 residues. The trim removed 7 bases at V and 7 bases at J, leaving 11 bases unmatched. The germline V gene encodes CDR1 MDHEN and CDR2 SYDVKM. These data originate in a study of T cell responses to AZD1222 COVID-19 vaccine. Findings and caveats of the study: The peak T cell response came first, and repertoires were sampled only after it. After two AZD1222 doses, spike-specific TCR breadth and depth rose versus day 0. Vaccine-associated CD4 TCRs ranged over spike, dominating at 160-218 and 743-854. Baseline serology detected seropositivity in only a handful of AZD1222 recipients.

Here immunoSEQ multiplex PCR was the method, and the copy in TCRdb shows in-frame clones only, minus some. The sample holds 140,000 to 150,000 clones, approximately 93% seen once. The V and J genes are TRBV28 and TRBJ2-3; 7 bases are a match to TRBD2. The sequence was collected from an adult who had recovered from COVID-19. The sequencing here drew on peripheral blood, taken after recovery from COVID-19. The CDR3 here is CASKAAGDDYTQYF. CDR3 in DNA: TGTGCCAGCAAGGCGGCGGGGGACGATTATACGCAGTATTTT.